Listed below are T cell receptor beta chains from one sample, sequenced in a study of T cells in lung cancer brain metastases. TCRdb's copy holds only in-frame clones and misses some; the assay was immunoSEQ multiplex PCR. The repertoire has some 1,000 clones, about 85% of them found once; the top ten carry 5.5% to 7.5%. What was sequenced was tumor tissue from a brain metastasis. Source of these receptors: a woman between 65 and 79 years old with non-small cell lung cancer that had spread to the brain. Each CDR3 is given with its conserved first and last residue. A D gene is named only where the DNA matches it firmly. Clone size, where shown, is once, few, many, or a class for clones that have expanded.

j_gene: TRBJ2-5
v_gene: TRBV5-6
d_gene: TRBD2
abundance: few
CDR3nt: TGTGCCAGCAGCTTGGGGGGACTAGCGGTCCAAGAGACCCAGTACTTC
CDR3aa: CASSLGGLAVQETQYF

j_gene: TRBJ1-5
v_gene: TRBV28
d_gene: .
abundance: few
CDR3nt: TGTGCCAGCAGTTCATATAGGACGGAAATGCGAGGCAATCAGCCCCAGCATTTT
CDR3aa: CASSSYRTEMRGNQPQHF

j_gene: TRBJ2-7
v_gene: TRBV19
d_gene: .
abundance: .
CDR3nt: TGTGCCTGCAGGGGAACCCAGTATTGCTACGAGCAGTACTTC
CDR3aa: CACRGTQYCYEQYF

j_gene: TRBJ2-7
v_gene: TRBV7-9
d_gene: TRBD2
abundance: once
CDR3nt: TGTGCCAGCAGTTTGGGGGGACTAGCCTCCTACGAGCAGTACTTC
CDR3aa: CASSLGGLASYEQYF

j_gene: TRBJ1-1
v_gene: TRBV21-1
d_gene: .
abundance: .
CDR3nt: TGTGCCAGCAGCGCCCCCCAGGGTTGGAACACTGAAGCTTTCTTT
CDR3aa: CASSAPQGWNTEAFF

j_gene: TRBJ2-3
v_gene: TRBV4-3
d_gene: .
abundance: .
CDR3nt: TGCGCCAGCAGCCAAGTCCCAGCGTCGGATACGCAGTATTTT
CDR3aa: CASSQVPASDTQYF

j_gene: TRBJ2-7
v_gene: TRBV6-5
d_gene: .
abundance: .
CDR3nt: TGTGCCAGCAGCCCCGGACCCGATCGCTACGAGCAGTACTTC
CDR3aa: CASSPGPDRYEQYF

j_gene: TRBJ1-1
v_gene: TRBV11-1
d_gene: TRBD1
abundance: .
CDR3nt: TGTGCCAGCAGCTCACGACAGGGGACGAACACTGAAGCTTTCTTT
CDR3aa: CASSSRQGTNTEAFF

j_gene: TRBJ1-1
v_gene: TRBV15
d_gene: .
abundance: .
CDR3nt: TGTGCCACCAGTAGCCGGGTTACGGGCACTGAAGCTTTCTTT
CDR3aa: CATSSRVTGTEAFF

j_gene: TRBJ2-7
v_gene: TRBV10-3
d_gene: .
abundance: .
CDR3nt: TGTGCCATCAGTGAGTCGGGGGAGCAGTACTTC
CDR3aa: CAISESGEQYF

j_gene: TRBJ1-5
v_gene: TRBV19
d_gene: .
abundance: .
CDR3nt: TGTGCCAGCAGCAGGGAATTGCGCAATCAGCCCCAGCATTTT
CDR3aa: CASSRELRNQPQHF

j_gene: TRBJ2-7
v_gene: TRBV19
d_gene: .
abundance: .
CDR3nt: TGTGCCAGTAGTATCGGGACGGGCTTCGCCTACGAGCAGTACTTC
CDR3aa: CASSIGTGFAYEQYF

j_gene: TRBJ2-7
v_gene: TRBV6-1
d_gene: .
abundance: .
CDR3nt: TGTGCCAGCAGGAAGGACTCCTACGAGCAGTACTTC
CDR3aa: CASRKDSYEQYF

j_gene: TRBJ2-7
v_gene: TRBV4-1
d_gene: .
abundance: once
CDR3nt: TGCGCCAGCAGCCATGCCGTGAACTACGAGCAGTACTTC
CDR3aa: CASSHAVNYEQYF

j_gene: TRBJ1-5
v_gene: TRBV2
d_gene: TRBD1
abundance: .
CDR3nt: TGTGCCAGCAGTGAAGGCGGGACAGGGTACCAGCCCCAGCATTTT
CDR3aa: CASSEGGTGYQPQHF

j_gene: TRBJ1-3
v_gene: TRBV27
d_gene: .
abundance: .
CDR3nt: TGTGCCAGCAGTTTATCGGTCTTATCTGGAAACACCATATATTTT
CDR3aa: CASSLSVLSGNTIYF

j_gene: TRBJ2-6
v_gene: TRBV12-2
d_gene: .
abundance: once
CDR3nt: TGTGCAAGTCGCACCACACAAAGTCGGGCCAACGTCCTGACTTTC
CDR3aa: CASRTTQSRANVLTF

j_gene: TRBJ2-3
v_gene: TRBV28
d_gene: .
abundance: .
CDR3nt: TGTGCCAGCAGCCGTGTCTCCGGTACGCAGTATTTT
CDR3aa: CASSRVSGTQYF

j_gene: TRBJ2-2
v_gene: TRBV5-6
d_gene: TRBD1
abundance: .
CDR3nt: TGTGCCAGCAGCCTCTGGACAGGGATGAACACCGGGGAGCTGTTTTTT
CDR3aa: CASSLWTGMNTGELFF

j_gene: TRBJ1-2
v_gene: TRBV7-9
d_gene: .
abundance: .
CDR3nt: TGTGCCAGCAGCTTAAAAGGGGAAGGCTACACCTTC
CDR3aa: CASSLKGEGYTF

j_gene: TRBJ2-7
v_gene: TRBV21-1
d_gene: .
abundance: once
CDR3nt: TGTGCCAGCAGCAAGACGGGGGAGGACGGAGCCTACGAACAGTACTTC
CDR3aa: CASSKTGEDGAYEQYF

j_gene: TRBJ2-6
v_gene: TRBV6-1
d_gene: .
abundance: .
CDR3nt: TGTGCCAGCAGTGGGGCCTCTGGGGCCAACGTCCTGACTTTC
CDR3aa: CASSGASGANVLTF

j_gene: TRBJ2-6
v_gene: TRBV5-1
d_gene: .
abundance: .
CDR3nt: TGCGCCAGCAGCTTGGGGGGACTCTTGACGGCTGGGGCCAACGTCCTGACTTTC
CDR3aa: CASSLGGLLTAGANVLTF

j_gene: TRBJ1-5
v_gene: TRBV7-9
d_gene: .
abundance: .
CDR3nt: TGTGCCAGCAGCCCTCAGGGTGGGCAGCCCCAGCATTTT
CDR3aa: CASSPQGGQPQHF

j_gene: TRBJ1-2
v_gene: TRBV27
d_gene: TRBD1
abundance: few
CDR3nt: TGTGCCAGCAGTGCGACAGGGGTGGAATATGGCTACACCTTC
CDR3aa: CASSATGVEYGYTF

j_gene: TRBJ2-7
v_gene: TRBV14
d_gene: TRBD1
abundance: .
CDR3nt: TGTGCCAGCAGCCACTTGGGACAGGGGAATGGGGAGCAGTACTTC
CDR3aa: CASSHLGQGNGEQYF

j_gene: TRBJ2-3
v_gene: TRBV7-9
d_gene: .
abundance: .
CDR3nt: TGTGCCAGCAGCGGCGGAGTCACAGATACGCAGTATTTT
CDR3aa: CASSGGVTDTQYF

j_gene: TRBJ1-3
v_gene: TRBV9
d_gene: .
abundance: .
CDR3nt: TGTGCCAGCAGCGTAGTAGAGGGGTTCGGAAACACCATATATTTT
CDR3aa: CASSVVEGFGNTIYF

j_gene: TRBJ2-7
v_gene: TRBV5-6
d_gene: .
abundance: .
CDR3nt: TGTGCCAGCAGTCGACAGGTGAGCTCCTACGAGCAGTACTTC
CDR3aa: CASSRQVSSYEQYF

j_gene: TRBJ2-7
v_gene: TRBV7-9
d_gene: .
abundance: .
CDR3nt: TGTGCCAGCAGCTTAAGCGGCAGGGGCCACGAGCAGTACTTC
CDR3aa: CASSLSGRGHEQYF

j_gene: TRBJ2-7
v_gene: TRBV7-2
d_gene: TRBD2
abundance: .
CDR3nt: TGTGCCAGCAAAAACCCGGGACTAGAGAGCTACGAGCAGTACTTC
CDR3aa: CASKNPGLESYEQYF

j_gene: TRBJ2-5
v_gene: TRBV27
d_gene: TRBD1
abundance: .
CDR3nt: TGTGCCAGCAGTTTATTCGGACAGGGAGAGACCCAGTACTTC
CDR3aa: CASSLFGQGETQYF

j_gene: TRBJ1-2
v_gene: TRBV19
d_gene: .
abundance: .
CDR3nt: TGTGCCAGTACCCAACCGAGGGGAGGCAACTATGGCTACACCTTC
CDR3aa: CASTQPRGGNYGYTF

j_gene: TRBJ1-2
v_gene: TRBV11-2
d_gene: TRBD1
abundance: .
CDR3nt: TGTGCCAGCAGCTTAACCGGGACAGGGGGAGTAGGCTACACCTTC
CDR3aa: CASSLTGTGGVGYTF

j_gene: TRBJ2-6
v_gene: TRBV28
d_gene: TRBD1
abundance: .
CDR3nt: TGTGCCAGCGAGGGGGCGCCTGGGGCCAACGTCCTGACTTTC
CDR3aa: CASEGAPGANVLTF

j_gene: TRBJ1-5
v_gene: TRBV10-1
d_gene: .
abundance: .
CDR3nt: TGCGCCAGCAGCACAGGGAGTGGAAAGCCCCAGCATTTT
CDR3aa: CASSTGSGKPQHF

j_gene: TRBJ2-3
v_gene: TRBV7-9
d_gene: .
abundance: once
CDR3nt: TGTGCCAGCAGCCCCCTAGCGCATAGCACAGATACGCAGTATTTT
CDR3aa: CASSPLAHSTDTQYF

j_gene: TRBJ1-1
v_gene: TRBV5-1
d_gene: .
abundance: .
CDR3nt: TGCGCCAGCAGCTTGGATCAGGGGAACACTGAAGCTTTCTTT
CDR3aa: CASSLDQGNTEAFF

j_gene: TRBJ2-5
v_gene: TRBV27
d_gene: .
abundance: .
CDR3nt: TGTGCCAGCAGTTTCCTCGGACCCCAAGAGACCCAGTACTTC
CDR3aa: CASSFLGPQETQYF

j_gene: TRBJ1-1
v_gene: TRBV19
d_gene: .
abundance: .
CDR3nt: TGTGCCAGTAGTGTCACAGGGATGAACACTGAAGCTTTCTTT
CDR3aa: CASSVTGMNTEAFF

j_gene: TRBJ2-3
v_gene: TRBV30
d_gene: .
abundance: once
CDR3nt: TGTGCCTGGGGGGGAGCGCTGCGCACAGATACGCAGTATTTT
CDR3aa: CAWGGALRTDTQYF

j_gene: TRBJ2-7
v_gene: TRBV19
d_gene: TRBD1
abundance: .
CDR3nt: TGTGCCAGTAGTACCGGGACAGGGATGTACGAGCAGTACTTC
CDR3aa: CASSTGTGMYEQYF

j_gene: TRBJ2-7
v_gene: TRBV11-2
d_gene: TRBD2
abundance: .
CDR3nt: TGTGCCAGCCGGGGGGGGCTTAGTTTCTACGAGCAGTACTTC
CDR3aa: CASRGGLSFYEQYF

j_gene: TRBJ2-5
v_gene: TRBV18
d_gene: .
abundance: .
CDR3nt: TGTGCCAGCTCACCTGGAGTTGCCGAGGGGGCCCAGTACTTC
CDR3aa: CASSPGVAEGAQYF

j_gene: TRBJ1-1
v_gene: TRBV4-2
d_gene: .
abundance: .
CDR3nt: TGTGCCAGCAGCCAAGATGCGGGACAGAACACTGAAGCTTTCTTT
CDR3aa: CASSQDAGQNTEAFF

j_gene: TRBJ2-2
v_gene: TRBV14
d_gene: .
abundance: few
CDR3nt: TGTGCCAGCAGCCAGGCGGGACTCCTCCCCACCGGGGAGCTGTTTTTT
CDR3aa: CASSQAGLLPTGELFF

j_gene: TRBJ1-3
v_gene: TRBV7-8
d_gene: .
abundance: .
CDR3nt: TGTGCCAGCAGCTTAGTGAGGGGCCAAATCTCTGGAAACACCATATATTTT
CDR3aa: CASSLVRGQISGNTIYF

j_gene: TRBJ2-7
v_gene: TRBV27
d_gene: TRBD2
abundance: .
CDR3nt: TGTGCCAGCAGCCCATGGAAGCGGGAGCCCTACGAGCAGTACTTC
CDR3aa: CASSPWKREPYEQYF

j_gene: TRBJ2-4
v_gene: TRBV7-9
d_gene: .
abundance: .
CDR3nt: TGTGCCAGCAGCTTGGGCAGGGGGGGTAACCGAGAAAACATTCAGTACTTC
CDR3aa: CASSLGRGGNRENIQYF